The 4 T cell receptor beta chains below come from one sample, sequenced in a study of post-analysis software for immune sequencing data. No antigen has been assigned to these receptors. Unique-molecular-identifier-tagged TCR beta cDNA libraries were used. One entry per CDR3 protein results from TCRdb running MiXCR on the PCR reads. This repertoire shows a few hundred thousand distinct CDR3 sequences, approximately 34% found once; its top ten account for 4.5% to 7.5%. Study observations and caveats: There were about five TRBV segments more frequent in patients than controls, and TRBV5-6, TRBV5-1 and TRBV20-1 were among them.

Input material: blood. The source is a girl aged 2-17 years with multiple sclerosis.

This rearrangement joins TRBV7-3 to TRBJ2-2; possible D gene TRBD2, 6 bases. The CDR3 is made up of 14 amino acids. In germline, CDR1 is SGHTA, CDR2 FQGTGA. Trimming stripped 6 bases from V and 4 bases from J, with 12 bases between. Written as DNA, the CDR3 is TGTGCCAGCAGGGCGGGGAGAGGCACCGGGGAGCTGTTTTTT. Its protein is CASRAGRGTGELFF.

V is TRBV5-1 and J is TRBJ2-1, with D uncertain. Deletions cut 6 bases from V and 6 bases from J, with 7 bases between. The CDR3 totals 11 residues. Germline-derived CDR1 and CDR2 are SGHRS and YFSETQ. CDR3 sequence: CASIAGNEQFF. The CDR3 nucleotides read TGCGCCAGCATCGCCGGCAATGAGCAGTTCTTC.

The chain is built from TRBV4-1 and TRBJ1-5; D is unclear. The germline V gene encodes CDR1 MGHRA and CDR2 YSYEKL. V lost 0 bases and J 0 bases, leaving 12 bases between the germline ends. The CDR3 totals 17 residues. The CDR3 DNA is TGCGCCAGCAGCCAAGAAGACCGACGGTATAGCAATCAGCCCCAGCATTTT. Translating it yields CASSQEDRRYSNQPQHF.

This clonotype was observed a handful of times. The genes are TRBV4-1 and TRBJ1-4, with 9 bases identical to TRBD1. With 6 bases clipped from V and 8 bases from J, the junction kept 13 bases outside the gene matches. This CDR3 is built from 16 residues. The germline V gene has CDR1 MGHRA and CDR2 YSYEKL. In nucleotides, the CDR3 is TGCGCCAGCAGACAAATTCTCCGGGACAGGGAAGAAAAACTGTTTTTT. Translation: CASRQILRDREEKLFF.